The rows below give T cell receptor beta chains drawn from one sample of a study of cytomegalovirus exposure and HLA in healthy donors. TCRdb's table, derived via immunoSEQ multiplex PCR, lists solely in-frame clones and lacks some. Here the sample spans 160,000 or so clones, 70% to 85% being singletons. The specimen sequenced was PBMCs. Every receptor here comes from a middle-aged woman in good health and CMV-seronegative. Each CDR3 is given with its conserved first and last residue. Size tells how often a clone was seen (once, few, many) or the class of an expanded clone, and some rows leave it out.

TRBV7-2	NA	TRBJ1-1	CASSLGTAYTEAFF
TRBV27	NA	TRBJ1-1	CASSSYRGTLEAFF
TRBV7-8	NA	TRBJ2-3	CASSRTSGRAPQYF
TRBV5-8	NA	TRBJ2-3	CASSFLAGGTDTQYF
TRBV4-1	NA	TRBJ2-7	CASSPPGVVSYEQYF
TRBV19	once	TRBJ2-3	CASRDRGTDTQYF
TRBV9	NA	TRBJ2-1	CASSVVETGLNERFF
TRBV19	NA	TRBJ2-3	CATTRAGRTDTQYF
TRBV10-3	NA	TRBJ1-6	CAASGDSESPLHF
TRBV7-2	NA	TRBJ2-2	CASSQTTGGTGELFF
TRBV6-6	few	TRBJ2-7	CASSSGQGGYEQYF
TRBV19	NA	TRBJ2-7	CASSIARGDEQYF
TRBV5-1	NA	TRBJ2-7	CASSKRPSGDDYEQYF
TRBV25-1	NA	TRBJ1-2	CASSELGWGDYGYTF
TRBV6-1	few	TRBJ1-1	CASREAGNTEAFF
TRBV6-5	few	TRBJ1-1	CASSEWEGHTEAFF
TRBV7-6	NA	TRBJ2-3	CASSPSSADTQYF